These 4 T cell receptor beta chains were all obtained from the same sample, sequenced in a study. TRBV12-4/TRBJ1-2 clonotypes were amplified with adaptor-ligated barcode primers. TCRdb re-called the multiplex PCR reads with MiXCR, one entry per CDR3 protein. The data hold roughly 1,500 distinct CDR3 sequences, with 4.1% observed a single time. The sequenced sample consisted of naive CD4+ T cells sorted from blood. Subset described: naive CD4+ T cells, CD4+CD45RA+CD25-. The receptors were sampled from a female donor with breast cancer.

This clonotype was counted at least ten times. The chain employs TRBV12-3 or TRBV12-4 and TRBJ1-2; D is unclear. V was shortened by 6 bases and J by 0 bases, with 5 bases between the two germline ends. The CDR3 is 12 amino acids. The CDR3 loop reads CASRATNYGYTF. The DNA of the CDR3 is TGTGCCAGCAGGGCGACTAACTATGGCTACACCTTC.

By sample fraction, this clonotype is medium-sized. CDR3 in DNA: TGTGCCAGCAGTGTTAATGGCTACACCTTC. Residues: CASSVNGYTF. The chain uses TRBV12-3 or TRBV12-4 and TRBJ1-2; no clear D gene. The CDR3 is 10 amino acids. V lost 5 bases and J lost 6, with 4 bases in between.

The rearrangement links TRBV12-3 or TRBV12-4 to TRBJ1-2, with D perhaps TRBD1 (6 bases). Trimming shortened V by 6 bases and J by 4 bases, and 12 bases separated the two germline ends. This CDR3 has 13 amino acids. CDR3 in DNA: TGTGCCAGCAGGAACTGGGACATCTATGGCTACACCTTC. Its protein is CASRNWDIYGYTF.

In its sample, this clonotype is medium-sized. This chain uses TRBV12-3 or TRBV12-4 with TRBJ1-2; maybe TRBD1 (5 bases). The CDR3 consists of 15 residues. V lost 0 bases to trimming and J lost 4 bases, with 12 bases between them. The CDR3 nucleotides are TGTGCCAGCAGTTTAGCCATAGCAGGGTTCTATGGCTACACCTTC. It yields the protein CASSLAIAGFYGYTF.